Listed below are T cell receptor beta chains from one sample, sequenced in a study of blood T cell repertoires in COVID-19. Sequencing used immunoSEQ multiplex PCR; TCRdb keeps in-frame clones, though not all of them. The sample holds about 300,000 clones, roughly 90% seen once. Material for sequencing was PBMCs or T cells enriched from blood (not recorded which). Every receptor here comes from a woman under 30 with acute COVID-19. Both conserved end residues are part of each CDR3. D genes are given only for firm matches. For some rows the clone size is stated as once, few or many, or as a class when expanded; others skip it.

CDR3,DNA,V,length,size,D,J
CASSLTGGTSGRSSSYEQYF,TGTGCCAGCAGCTTAACGGGAGGGACTAGCGGGAGATCAAGTTCCTACGAGCAGTACTTC,TRBV7-3,20,.,TRBD2,TRBJ2-7
CASSLDSSYEQYF,TGTGCCAGCAGTCTCGACAGCTCCTACGAGCAGTACTTC,TRBV28,13,.,.,TRBJ2-7
CASSNPGEPNYGYTF,TGTGCCAGCAGCAATCCAGGGGAACCTAACTATGGCTACACCTTC,TRBV11-3,15,.,.,TRBJ1-2
CASSLMGTGGQGYTF,TGTGCCAGCAGCTTGATGGGGACAGGGGGGCAAGGCTACACCTTC,TRBV5-4,15,.,TRBD1,TRBJ1-2
CSVEPRQWNTEAFF,TGCAGCGTTGAACCCCGACAGTGGAACACTGAAGCTTTCTTT,TRBV29-1,14,.,.,TRBJ1-1
CASPPARSGSNTEAFF,TGTGCCAGCCCGCCGGCCAGGTCAGGTTCTAACACTGAAGCTTTCTTT,TRBV28,16,once,.,TRBJ1-1
CASSLSGGETQYF,TGTGCCAGCAGCTTATCGGGGGGAGAGACCCAGTACTTC,TRBV7-3,13,.,TRBD2,TRBJ2-5
CASSPPPPLRTETQYF,TGTGCCAGCTCACCTCCGCCGCCTCTACGAACAGAGACCCAGTACTTC,TRBV18,16,once,.,TRBJ2-5
CASSASGSTDTQYF,TGTGCCAGCAGCGCGAGCGGGAGCACAGATACGCAGTATTTT,TRBV9,14,.,.,TRBJ2-3
CASGTGMGNQPQHF,TGTGCCAGCGGCACAGGGATGGGCAATCAGCCCCAGCATTTT,TRBV27,14,.,.,TRBJ1-5
CASTPQGKNTEAFF,TGTGCCAGCACCCCCCAGGGGAAGAACACTGAAGCTTTCTTT,TRBV9,14,.,.,TRBJ1-1
CASSLAQLNEQFF,TGTGCCAGCAGCTTAGCGCAACTCAATGAGCAGTTCTTC,TRBV7-9,13,.,.,TRBJ2-1
CASSAYRGGYGYTF,TGTGCCAGCAGTGCCTACAGGGGCGGCTATGGCTACACCTTC,TRBV28,14,once,TRBD1,TRBJ1-2